This entry lists 19 T cell receptor beta chains sequenced from one sample in a study of blood T cell repertoires in COVID-19. Sequencing used immunoSEQ multiplex PCR; TCRdb keeps in-frame clones, though not all of them. The sample lists approximately 220,000 clones; approximately 85% were seen once. Sequencing used peripheral blood. All receptors come from a man aged 45-65 years who had recovered from COVID-19.

The chain links TRBV28 to TRBJ2-7; D is unresolved. Trimming stripped 4 bases from V and 3 bases from J, with 16 bases between. CDR1 is MDHEN, CDR2 SYDVKM, per germline. There are 15 residues in the CDR3. The CDR3 DNA is TGTGCCAGCAGTTCCCTCGTGCGGTCGTACTACGAGCAGTACTTC. The encoded protein is CASSSLVRSYYEQYF.

V and J are TRBV27 and TRBJ1-5, with D possibly matching TRBD1 (5 bases). V was shortened by 6 bases and J by 9 bases, with 15 bases between the two germline ends. Per the germline V gene, CDR1 is MNHEY and CDR2 is SMNVEV (reference sequence). CDR3 length: 13 residues. CDR3 sequence: CASSWGGEMPQHF. As DNA, the CDR3 is TGTGCCAGCAGCTGGGGGGGGGAGATGCCCCAGCATTTT.

This rearrangement joins TRBV28 to TRBJ1-4; weak D call: TRBD1 (6 bases). Germline CDR1 is MDHEN and CDR2 is SYDVKM. This CDR3 comprises 14 residues. Trimming took 5 bases from V and 7 from J, leaving 14 bases between them. The CDR3 protein is CASSRTAVGEKLFF. The DNA for the CDR3 is TGTGCCAGCAGTCGGACAGCCGTCGGTGAAAAACTGTTTTTT.

The chain combines TRBV5-4 with TRBJ2-2, with 11 bases fitting TRBD2. In germline, CDR1 is SGHNT, CDR2 YYREEE (reference sequence). CDR3 length: 16 amino acids. The J segment lost 2 bases and the V segment lost 6 bases, leaving 6 bases of the junction unmatched. In nucleotides, the CDR3 is TGTGCCAGCACCCTTAGCGGGAGGGTAAACACCGGGGAGCTGTTTTTT. This gives the protein CASTLSGRVNTGELFF.

The CDR3 loop reads CASSLRTGVYEQYF. CDR3 DNA: TGTGCCAGCAGCTTACGGACAGGAGTTTACGAGCAGTACTTC. This chain joins TRBV7-9 and TRBJ2-7; TRBD1 matches 7 bases. Germline V gives CDR1 SEHNR, CDR2 FQNEAQ (reference sequence). The CDR3 runs to 14 residues. The ends lost 2 bases at V and 4 bases at J; junction bases unmatched: 5.

The chain recombines TRBV2 with TRBJ1-1, with 8 positions matching TRBD1. CDR3 length: 14 residues. The V gene end was trimmed by 7 bases and the J gene end by 0 bases; junction bases not matched to a gene: 4. Germline lookup yields CDR1 SNHLY and CDR2 FYNNEI. This CDR3 is CASTLTGVNTEAFF. Here the CDR3 DNA reads TGTGCCAGCACCCTGACAGGGGTGAACACTGAAGCTTTCTTT.

The chain has TRBV7-2 and TRBJ1-1; the D is unclear. The ends were cut back, 1 base at V and 6 bases at J, with 9 bases in the middle. The CDR3 length is 13 residues. CDR1 SGHTA and CDR2 FQGNSA come from the germline V gene. This chain's CDR3 is CASSLVVRAEAFF. For the CDR3, the DNA is TGTGCCAGCAGCTTAGTAGTCCGGGCTGAAGCTTTCTTT.

This clone was observed a handful of times. This chain links TRBV7-2 with TRBJ2-3; 8 nucleotides align to TRBD2. Germline V gives CDR1 SGHTA, CDR2 FQGNSA. The J segment lost 4 bases and the V segment lost 1 base, leaving 7 bases of the junction unmatched. The CDR3 is made up of 16 amino acids. In DNA, the CDR3 is TGTGCCAGCAGCTTAGGAGGTAGCGGGAACTCAGATACGCAGTATTTT. Its protein product is CASSLGGSGNSDTQYF. The full variable domain, in which reference TRBV7-2 and TRBJ2-3 provide the parts outside the CDR3, is GAGVSQSPSNKVTEKGKDVELRCDPISGHTALYWYRQSLGQGLEFLIYFQGNSAPDKSGLPSDRFSAERTGGSVSTLTIQRTQQEDSAVYLCASSLGGSGNSDTQYFGPGTRLTVL.

The chain uses TRBV7-9 and TRBJ2-3; weak D call: TRBD2 (6 bases). The CDR3 is 17 amino acids. The V gene's germline CDR1 is SEHNR and CDR2 FQNEAQ (reference sequence). V dropped 2 bases and J dropped 1 base, with 16 bases sitting between them. Here the CDR3 DNA reads TGTGCCAGCAGCTTATTCGCAGGCGGGGTAGGCACAGATACGCAGTATTTT. Its translation: CASSLFAGGVGTDTQYF.

V and J are TRBV19 and TRBJ2-1, with 7 nucleotides matching TRBD2. The V segment lost 3 bases and the J segment 6 bases; nucleotides outside the gene matches: 5. In germline, CDR1 is LNHDA, CDR2 SQIVND (reference sequence). CDR3 length: 14 amino acids. The CDR3 DNA sequence: TGTGCCAGTAGTATTTTCACGGGAGGCAATGAGCAGTTCTTC. Protein product: CASSIFTGGNEQFF.

The genes are TRBV3-1 (or the pseudogene TRBV3-2) and TRBJ2-6; possibly TRBD1 for D (5 bases). Germline-derived CDR1 and CDR2 are LGHDT and YNNKEL (reference sequence). The CDR3 has 16 amino acids. The V gene lost 4 bases and the J gene lost 4 bases, with 14 bases spanning the gap. The CDR3 DNA is TGTGCCAGCAGCCCCAAGGCAGGGCAAGGGGCCAACGTCCTGACTTTC. It encodes CASSPKAGQGANVLTF.

V and J are TRBV3-1 (or the pseudogene TRBV3-2) and TRBJ2-3; perhaps TRBD1 as D (6 bases). The germline V gene has CDR1 LGHDT and CDR2 YNNKEL (reference sequence). This CDR3 contains 12 residues. The V end was cut by 3 bases, the J end by 11 bases, with 12 bases between. The CDR3 loop reads CASSHQQGMQYF. CDR3 DNA sequence: TGTGCCAGCAGCCACCAACAGGGAATGCAGTATTTT.

The chain recombines TRBV2 with TRBJ2-3; TRBD2 might be the D (6 bases). V was pared by 7 bases and J by 2 bases, with 13 bases between. Germline CDR1 SNHLY, CDR2 FYNNEI. The length of the CDR3 is 14 residues. CDR3 sequence reads: CASMREVVTDTQYF. Here the CDR3 DNA reads TGTGCCAGCATGAGGGAGGTCGTCACAGATACGCAGTATTTT.

V and J are TRBV11-2 and TRBJ1-2; the match to TRBD1 covers 7 bases. The CDR3 has 15 amino acids. Per the germline V gene, CDR1 is SGHAT and CDR2 is FQNNGV. V lost 1 base to trimming and J lost 8 bases; unmatched junction nucleotides: 10. CDR3 in amino acids: CASSLVEGAMAGYTF. Written as DNA, the CDR3 is TGTGCCAGCAGCTTAGTGGAGGGGGCAATGGCGGGCTACACCTTC.

The rearrangement links TRBV30 to TRBJ2-2; no firm D call. CDR1 is GTSNPN, CDR2 SVGIG, per germline (reference sequence). The germline V and J ends were trimmed by 2 bases and 2 bases, with 3 bases remaining between them. This CDR3 region has 12 residues. The CDR3 sequence is CAWSRNTGELFF. In DNA form, the CDR3 reads TGTGCCTGGAGTCGTAACACCGGGGAGCTGTTTTTT.

The chain has TRBV6-5 and TRBJ1-4; no clear D gene. Looked up from germline, CDR1 is MNHEY and CDR2 is SVGAGI. Trimming took off 6 bases at V and 4 bases at J, with 9 bases between the two ends. The CDR3 length is 13 residues. CDR3 loop: CASRMTGNEKLFF. DNA of the CDR3: TGTGCCAGCAGAATGACGGGTAATGAAAAACTGTTTTTT.

The chain employs TRBV19 and TRBJ1-2; TRBD1 agrees at 11 bases. This CDR3 contains 14 residues. The V gene's germline CDR1 is LNHDA and CDR2 SQIVND (reference sequence). V lost 5 bases to trimming and J lost 8 bases; unmatched junction nucleotides: 7. The CDR3 reads CASSEDRGQGGYTF. CDR3 DNA sequence: TGTGCCAGTAGTGAGGACAGGGGGCAAGGAGGCTACACCTTC.

This chain connects TRBV27 to TRBJ1-5, with TRBD1 identical over 9 bases. The germline V gene has CDR1 MNHEY and CDR2 SMNVEV (reference sequence). This CDR3 has 16 amino acids. V dropped 3 bases and J dropped 5; count of bases not matched to a gene: 8. The CDR3 here is CASSFADRGGDQPQHF. Written as DNA, the CDR3 is TGTGCCAGCAGTTTCGCGGACAGGGGAGGGGATCAGCCCCAGCATTTT.

Regarding this clone: One end of the junction varies from germline; a read error may be responsible. V is TRBV5-1 and J is TRBJ1-4; perhaps TRBD1 as D (5 bases). The CDR3 is 15 residues long. Germline V CDR1 and CDR2: SGHRS, YFSETQ. The DNA for the CDR3 is TGCGCCAGCCGCTTGGCCGGGGGTTCTAATGAAAAACTGTTTTTT. Translation: CASRLAGGSNEKLFF.